The 28 T cell receptor beta chains given below trace back to one sample, sequenced in a study of T cell responses to AZD1222 COVID-19 vaccine. Libraries were prepared by immunoSEQ multiplex PCR; TCRdb keeps only in-frame clonotypes and omits some of them. Of 30,000 to 35,000 clones in the sample, 70% to 90% are singletons; the top ten hold 8% to 13%. This specimen consisted of peripheral blood, obtained 28 days after the second AZD1222 dose. Source of these receptors: an adult who received the AZD1222 COVID-19 vaccine.

This chain joins TRBV7-2 and TRBJ2-5; D is possibly TRBD2 (6 bases). CDR1 is SGHTA and CDR2 is FQGNSA in the germline V gene. The CDR3 length is 15 residues. Trimming took off 1 base at V and 5 bases at J, with 14 bases between the two ends. The CDR3 here is CASSLGGTGGETQYF. Here the CDR3 DNA reads TGTGCCAGCAGCTTAGGGGGGACTGGAGGGGAGACCCAGTACTTC.

This clone occurred once. The V gene is TRBV30, the J gene TRBJ1-5, with 10 nucleotides matching TRBD1. The CDR3 totals 21 residues. The germline V gene has CDR1 GTSNPN and CDR2 SVGIG (reference sequence). V lost 2 bases, J lost 1 base, and 20 bases stayed unmatched. DNA for the CDR3: TGTGCCTGGAGTCCGACCTTCTTCATGGGGACAGGGGATAGGAGCAATCAGCCCCAGCATTTT. Protein: CAWSPTFFMGTGDRSNQPQHF.

The chain joins TRBV18 to TRBJ2-7; 12 bases agree with TRBD1. The CDR3 length is 14 residues. V trimming: 3 bases; J trimming: 7 bases; junction bases outside the gene matches: 4. Germline CDR1 is KGHSH and CDR2 is LQKENI. The CDR3 coding sequence is TGTGCCAGCTCACCGGGACAGGGGGCTAGGGAGCAGTACTTC. The encoded protein is CASSPGQGAREQYF.

This chain links TRBV6-1 with TRBJ1-4, with no clear D. The V end lost 2 bases, the J end lost 2 bases, and 12 bases lay between the germline ends. CDR3 length: 16 amino acids. CDR1 is MNHNS and CDR2 is SASEGT in the germline V gene. The CDR3 DNA is TGTGCCAGCAGTGAATTCGGCAGCTCTACTAATGAAAAACTGTTTTTT. It specifies CASSEFGSSTNEKLFF.

The genes are TRBV6-1 and TRBJ1-4; D remains unclear. Germline CDR1 and CDR2: MNHNS and SASEGT. CDR3 size: 16 residues. The V end lost 2 bases, the J end lost 4 bases, and 14 bases lay between the germline ends. The CDR3 is CASSEFRTVVNEKLFF. DNA of the CDR3: TGTGCCAGCAGTGAATTTAGAACAGTCGTTAATGAAAAACTGTTTTTT.

V gene TRBV6-6 combines with J gene TRBJ1-2; TRBD1 agrees at 10 bases. CDR3 size: 14 residues. Germline assignment: CDR1 MNHNY and CDR2 SVGAGI (reference sequence). After removal of 5 bases from V and 3 bases from J, the junction contained 3 bases not matched to a gene. CDR3 in amino acids: CASSADRGYYGYTF. CDR3 bases: TGTGCCAGCAGTGCGGACAGGGGGTACTATGGCTACACCTTC.

The genes are TRBV5-6 and TRBJ1-2; D gene ambiguous. The CDR3 sequence is 15 residues long. Deletions cut 2 bases from V and 8 bases from J, with 19 bases between. CDR1 and CDR2 (germline): SGHDT, YYEEEE. As DNA, the CDR3 is TGTGCCAGCAGCTTCAGGCCGCGGACGCCGGAGGGCTACACCTTC. Translation gives CASSFRPRTPEGYTF.

The chain recombines TRBV18 with TRBJ2-4; 12 bases map to TRBD2. The germline V gene has CDR1 KGHSH and CDR2 LQKENI. The V and J ends lost 3 bases and 4 bases, in that order; junction bases with no gene match: 13. The CDR3 sequence is 19 residues long. This CDR3 is CASSPQTGTSGLGKNIQYF. The CDR3 nucleotides read TGTGCCAGCTCACCTCAAACCGGGACTAGCGGGCTGGGGAAAAACATTCAGTACTTC.

The chain is built from TRBV19 and TRBJ1-1, with 7 bases aligning to TRBD1. Germline trimming cut 6 bases from V and 2 bases from J; bases unmatched to any gene: 6. The germline V gene encodes CDR1 LNHDA and CDR2 SQIVND (reference sequence). The CDR3 contains 14 residues. The CDR3 DNA follows: TGTGCCAGTAGCAACCGGGACAGCAACACTGAAGCTTTCTTT. Protein: CASSNRDSNTEAFF.

This sequence joins TRBV6-6 and TRBJ1-2; weak D call: TRBD1 (5 bases). Trimming removed 5 bases at V and 6 bases at J, with 13 bases between. This CDR3 contains 13 residues. CDR1 is MNHNY and CDR2 is SVGAGI in the germline V gene (reference sequence). CDR3 protein: CASSGRDLNGYTF. The DNA for the CDR3 is TGTGCCAGCAGTGGCCGGGACTTAAATGGCTACACCTTC.

The chain has TRBV19 and TRBJ2-7, with 11 bases aligning to TRBD2. Trimming removed 4 bases from V and 4 bases from J; junction bases left unmatched: 3. The CDR3 extends over 14 amino acids. Germline V gene data show CDR1 as LNHDA and CDR2 as SQIVND (reference sequence). CDR3 region: CASSTTSGKYEQYF. CDR3 DNA sequence: TGTGCCAGTAGTACGACTAGCGGGAAATACGAGCAGTACTTC.

This rearrangement joins TRBV7-2 to TRBJ1-4; unclear D gene. Germline assignment: CDR1 SGHTA and CDR2 FQGNSA. The CDR3 totals 14 residues. The V end lost 2 bases, the J end lost 5 bases, and 9 bases lay between the germline ends. The CDR3 reads CASSLLEGNEKLFF. The CDR3 DNA is TGTGCCAGCAGCTTACTAGAAGGGAATGAAAAACTGTTTTTT.

With regard to this clone: This likely comes from a read error, as the CDR3 has no conserved phenylalanine or tryptophan at its end. The DNA is left out, because the CDR3 cannot be placed on it with certainty; the CDR3 is given as TCRdb lists it. The chain couples TRBV10-3 to TRBJ1-1. The CDR3 is 13 residues long, counting both termini. The germline gives CDR1 ENHRY, CDR2 SYGVKD. The CDR3 sequence: CAISESKSAGPAL.

This chain connects TRBV5-1 to TRBJ2-1; perhaps TRBD2 as D (6 bases). CDR3 length equals 16 residues. The V gene lost 2 bases and the J gene lost 0 bases, with 12 bases spanning the gap. Germline lookup yields CDR1 SGHRS and CDR2 YFSETQ. In DNA, the CDR3 is TGCGCCAGCAGCTTAGCTCCGGGACTCTCCTACAATGAGCAGTTCTTC. Amino acid sequence: CASSLAPGLSYNEQFF.

This clone appeared once. The chain employs TRBV7-2 and TRBJ1-2; 8 nucleotides align to TRBD1. Germline-derived CDR1 and CDR2 are SGHTA and FQGNSA. This CDR3 spans 15 amino acids. The V segment lost 4 bases and the J segment 6 bases; nucleotides outside the gene matches: 10. In nucleotides, the CDR3 is TGTGCCAGCAGCTCGTCGGGACAGGTTACCCATGGCTACACCTTC. Protein product: CASSSSGQVTHGYTF.

The CDR3 reads CTSSPILGHPRNQPQHF. In nucleotides, the CDR3 is TGCACCAGCAGCCCGATCCTCGGACACCCACGCAATCAGCCCCAGCATTTT. This sequence joins TRBV1 and TRBJ1-5; whether TRBD1, the table's D call, matches the DNA was not checked. TRBV1 is designated a pseudogene. The CDR3 spans 17 residues.

This clone showed up just once. This rearrangement joins TRBV5-5 to TRBJ2-5, with D possibly being TRBD1 (6 bases). Trimming cost V 3 bases and J 5 bases, with 11 bases left between them. Germline loops: CDR1 SGHKS, CDR2 YYEKEE (reference sequence). The CDR3 covers 13 residues. Written as DNA, the CDR3 is TGTGCCAGCAGCTCACAGGGATACGAGACCCAGTACTTC. This gives the protein CASSSQGYETQYF.

The V and J genes are TRBV12-3 or TRBV12-4 and TRBJ1-3; D gene uncertain. The CDR3 consists of 13 residues. V lost 1 base, J lost 4 bases, and 5 bases lay in between. CDR3 DNA: TGTGCCAGCAGTTTAGACCCAGGAAACACCATATATTTT. It encodes CASSLDPGNTIYF.

The chain links TRBV21-1 to TRBJ2-7; the table gives TRBD1 as D, unverified against the DNA. TRBV21-1 is flagged as a pseudogene. CDR3 length: 15 amino acids. The CDR3 DNA reads TGTGCCAGCAGCAAAGATGGGACAGGGGCCTACGAGCAGTACTTC. It yields the protein CASSKDGTGAYEQYF.

The chain is built from TRBV7-2 and TRBJ2-7, with 7 bases that match TRBD2. Looked up from germline, CDR1 is SGHTA and CDR2 is FQGNSA. Germline trimming cut 2 bases from V and 6 bases from J; bases unmatched to any gene: 7. The CDR3 length is 14 residues. The CDR3 protein is CASSLFGLGTEQYF. The CDR3 DNA sequence: TGTGCCAGCAGCTTATTCGGACTAGGTACCGAGCAGTACTTC.

Here the CDR3 DNA reads TGTGCCAGCAGGCCGGAGGTGCATAGTAACACTGAAGCTTTCTTT. Translation gives CASRPEVHSNTEAFF. The V and J genes are TRBV2 and TRBJ1-1, with D unresolved. Germline loops: CDR1 SNHLY, CDR2 FYNNEI. V lost 6 bases and J lost 2, with 16 bases in between. CDR3 size: 15 residues.

A single count supports this clone. The chain is built from TRBV18 and TRBJ2-7; D remains unclear. This CDR3 comprises 11 residues. Germline CDR1 reads KGHSH; CDR2 reads LQKENI. V was clipped by 6 bases and J by 6 bases, with 9 bases between them. The CDR3 coding sequence is TGTGCCAGCTCTCAAAAATCCGAGCAGTACTTC. Protein product: CASSQKSEQYF.

V and J are TRBV6-1 and TRBJ1-6; TRBD1 is a possible D gene (6 bases). The germline V and J ends were trimmed by 4 bases and 6 bases, with 16 bases remaining between them. In germline, CDR1 is MNHNS, CDR2 SASEGT. This CDR3 spans 16 amino acids. The CDR3 DNA reads TGTGCCAGCAGTGTGGCCTCAGGACAGCTTAATTCACCCCTCCACTTT. This sequence encodes CASSVASGQLNSPLHF.

The gene calls are TRBV5-1 and TRBJ2-7; TRBD2 matches 10 bases. The CDR3 runs to 16 residues. Germline CDR1 is SGHRS and CDR2 is YFSETQ. Trimming at V came to 0 bases and at J to 9 bases, leaving 12 bases not matched to a gene. In nucleotides, the CDR3 is TGCGCCAGCAGCTTGGTTTCTAGCGGGAGCTCTTCGGGGCAGTACTTC. It specifies CASSLVSSGSSSGQYF.

The V gene is TRBV5-1, the J gene TRBJ2-1, with D perhaps being TRBD1 or TRBD2 (6 bases each). Trimming shortened V by 0 bases and J by 4 bases, and 14 bases separated the two germline ends. CDR1 SGHRS and CDR2 YFSETQ come from the germline V gene. The CDR3 covers 16 residues. CDR3 bases: TGCGCCAGCAGCTTGGGAGGCGGGACACCTTACAATGAGCAGTTCTTC. Amino acid sequence: CASSLGGGTPYNEQFF.

This clone has a handful of counts. This chain joins TRBV18 and TRBJ1-5; D not certain. Trimming took 0 bases from V and 7 from J, leaving 10 bases between them. Germline V gives CDR1 KGHSH, CDR2 LQKENI. This CDR3 contains 14 residues. The CDR3 sequence: CASSPPGSGQPQHF. CDR3 nucleotides: TGTGCCAGCTCACCACCGGGGTCAGGCCAGCCCCAGCATTTT. Full variable domain (rest looked up from reference TRBV18 and TRBJ1-5): NAGVMQNPRHLVRRRGQEARLRCSPMKGHSHVYWYRQLPEEGLKFMVYLQKENIIDESGMPKERFSAEFPKEGPSILRIQQVVRGDSAAYFCASSPPGSGQPQHFGDGTRLSIL.

The chain employs TRBV19 and TRBJ1-2; the D gene is possibly TRBD1 (6 bases). This CDR3 contains 14 residues. V lost 7 bases and J lost 7, with 19 bases in between. CDR1 is LNHDA and CDR2 is SQIVND in the germline V gene (reference sequence). DNA of the CDR3: TGTGCCAGTACCAGGGCAGGGGAGAGGAGTGGCTACACCTTC. This encodes CASTRAGERSGYTF.

The rearrangement uses TRBV5-4 and TRBJ2-6, with 8 nucleotides matching TRBD2. The CDR3 consists of 16 residues. With 3 bases clipped from V and 1 base from J, the junction kept 3 bases outside the gene matches. Germline CDR1 SGHNT, CDR2 YYREEE (reference sequence). The CDR3 nucleotides are TGTGCCAGCAGCTCGCGGGGGGCATCTGGGGCCAACGTCCTGACTTTC. Translation gives CASSSRGASGANVLTF. The full variable domain, rest sourced from reference TRBV5-4 and TRBJ2-6, is ETGVTQSPTHLIKTRGQQVTLRCSSQSGHNTVSWYQQALGQGPQFIFQYYREEENGRGNFPPRFSGLQFPNYSSELNVNALELDDSALYLCASSSRGASGANVLTFGAGSRLTVL.